At least ten counts were recorded for the clone carrying this T cell receptor (beta chain). Its specificity is not known. The time point here: persistent/refractory GD, antithyroid drugs over 5 years with positive TRAb. Extracted RNA from PBMCs served as the source of the TCR library. It was by American Thyroid Association guidelines that Graves' disease was diagnosed. Libraries of TCR beta came from iRepertoire HTBI primers plus Arm-PCR of CDR3 regions. Using its own MiXCR run on the multiplex PCR reads, TCRdb lists one record per CDR3 protein. The repertoire includes 400,000 to 500,000 distinct CDR3 sequences, over 20% of them detected once, and roughly an eighth sits in the top ten. V dropped 4 bases and J dropped 5; count of bases not matched to a gene: 11. Germline CDR1 and CDR2: MDHEN and SYDVKM. This CDR3 region has 16 residues. This entry is derived from a study of regulatory T cells in long-lasting Graves disease. Overall study results and limits: The analysis examined peripheral blood only and excluded thyroid tissue.

Sequenced here: peripheral blood mononuclear cells (PBMCs), sampled when the disease was refractory, from a patient treated with antithyroid drugs. The receptor was derived from a female donor with Graves disease. This chain joins TRBV28 and TRBJ1-5, with 7 positions matching TRBD1. The CDR3 DNA reads as TGTGCCAGCAGTTCTGGGACAGCCCCTGAGGATCAGCCCCAGCATTTT. Residues: CASSSGTAPEDQPQHF.